This T cell receptor (beta chain) was sequenced in a study of blood T cell repertoires in COVID-19. Study-level information: The cDNA or gDNA used as material had been derived from T cells, B-cell-depleted T cells, or PBMCs.

The Seattle patients joined while their infection was active and were tracked longitudinally afterward. Authors' methods: Quantification of nucleated cells was approximated via reference gene primer amplification. This table comes from immunoSEQ multiplex PCR, and its TCRdb copy is limited to in-frame clones, with some not included. The V and J calls and clone size were taken over from that table, and D and trimming were inferred from the DNA. The sample lists around 130,000 clones; about 92% were seen once. The sequence was collected from a man aged 60-69 years with COVID-19, enrolled during active disease. Material: peripheral blood.

The chain's CDR3 is CASRGGWNTGELFF. DNA of the CDR3: TGTGCCAGCCGGGGGGGCTGGAACACCGGGGAGCTGTTTTTT. The rearrangement uses TRBV6-4 and TRBJ2-2; 8 nucleotides align to TRBD2. This CDR3 is 14 amino acids long. Germline V gene data show CDR1 as MRHNA and CDR2 as SNTAGT. After removal of 8 bases from V and 1 base from J, the junction contained 3 bases not matched to a gene.